This T cell receptor (beta chain) came from a study of PD-L1 blockade in urothelial cancer. At the level of the study: Researchers looked at the blood 3 weeks (second dose) and 6 weeks after treatment began.

Regarding the study as a whole: It was durable-benefit patients whose tumor-associated blood clones expanded more at 3 weeks.

TCRdb keeps only in-frame clones here, not all; method: immunoSEQ multiplex PCR. The sample records roughly 26,000 clones, 70% to 90% being singletons. Every patient provided from 1 to 8 samples, collected pretreatment and on-treatment. On this clone itself: The antigen is not known.

V shed 7 bases, J shed 3 bases, and the junction held 15 bases outside the gene matches. The CDR3 has 16 residues. Looked up from germline, CDR1 is MNHNY and CDR2 is SVGAGI (reference sequence). This TCR was recovered from a man between 60 and 75 years old with urothelial cancer. This rearrangement joins TRBV6-6 to TRBJ2-7, with 7 positions matching TRBD2. This material consisted of PBMCs, taken around atezolizumab (anti-PD-L1) treatment. The chain's CDR3 is CASTLPAGGGYYEQYF. CDR3 nucleotide sequence: TGTGCCAGCACCCTCCCTGCTGGCGGGGGATACTACGAGCAGTACTTC.